One and the same sample provided the 16 T cell receptor beta chains below, sequenced in a study of blood T cell repertoires in COVID-19. Sequencing was performed with immunoSEQ multiplex PCR; in TCRdb, only in-frame clones are kept and a portion is missing. This table has more than 130,000 clones, more than 75% appearing once. The sample was peripheral blood. These receptors all come from a woman between 40 and 55 years old with acute or convalescent COVID-19.

The chain carries TRBV27 and TRBJ2-1; no firm D call. This CDR3 region has 14 residues. With 5 bases removed from V and 5 bases from J, the gap between germline ends came to 13 bases. The germline gives CDR1 MNHEY, CDR2 SMNVEV (reference sequence). The CDR3 here is CASSNSRVDNEQFF. CDR3 coding DNA: TGTGCCAGCAGTAACTCCCGGGTCGACAATGAGCAGTTCTTC.

The chain has TRBV5-1 and TRBJ2-1; TRBD2 agrees at 10 bases. CDR3 length equals 15 residues. V was pared by 2 bases and J by 3 bases, with 2 bases of the junction left unmatched. In germline, CDR1 is SGHRS, CDR2 YFSETQ. The CDR3 loop reads CASSFTSGDYNEQFF. The CDR3 DNA reads TGCGCCAGCAGCTTTACTAGCGGGGACTACAATGAGCAGTTCTTC.

This rearrangement joins TRBV28 to TRBJ1-1; 7 bases line up with TRBD1. The CDR3 loop spans 23 amino acids. V was clipped by 2 bases and J by 1 base; unmatched bases: 28. Germline V lookup: CDR1 MDHEN, CDR2 SYDVKM. The DNA for the CDR3 is TGTGCCAGCAGTTTAGTACCAATCATCACTACTACCCCGCGACAGGGCGAGAACACTGAAGCTTTCTTT. It yields the protein CASSLVPIITTTPRQGENTEAFF.

V and J are TRBV30 and TRBJ2-1; TRBD2 matches at 12 bases. The CDR3 sequence is 14 residues long. Germline CDR1 reads GTSNPN; CDR2 reads SVGIG (reference sequence). The V segment lost 2 bases and the J segment 7 bases; nucleotides outside the gene matches: 3. In nucleotides, the CDR3 is TGTGCCTGGAGTTTGGGGACTAGCGGGAATGAGCAGTTCTTC. Its protein is CAWSLGTSGNEQFF.

The chain uses TRBV5-6 and TRBJ1-2; the D gene is possibly TRBD1 (6 bases). The CDR3 spans 12 residues. Trimming pared 3 bases from V and 10 bases from J, leaving 13 bases between. The germline V gene has CDR1 SGHDT and CDR2 YYEEEE. This chain's CDR3 is CASSWGHADYTF. In nucleotides, the CDR3 is TGTGCCAGCAGCTGGGGACATGCGGACTACACCTTC.

This chain links TRBV5-4 with TRBJ2-3; 8 bases agree with TRBD2. The germline V gene has CDR1 SGHNT and CDR2 YYREEE (reference sequence). J lost 1 base, V lost 1 base, and 5 bases had no gene match. This CDR3 has 16 amino acids. CDR3 in DNA: TGTGCCAGCAGCTTGAGTAGCGGGAAGGGCACAGATACGCAGTATTTT. This gives the protein CASSLSSGKGTDTQYF.

There are a few counts of this clone. This rearrangement joins TRBV5-1 to TRBJ2-7; 9 bases map to TRBD1. The length of the CDR3 is 15 residues. Per the germline V gene, CDR1 is SGHRS and CDR2 is YFSETQ. V lost 4 bases, J lost 2 bases, and 7 bases stayed unmatched. The CDR3 bases are TGCGCCAGCAGCCGACAGGGGGGAAACACCTACGAGCAGTACTTC. It codes for CASSRQGGNTYEQYF.

The rearrangement links TRBV4-3 to TRBJ2-2; D is ambiguous. Per the germline V gene, CDR1 is LGHNA and CDR2 is YSLEER. The CDR3 totals 14 residues. V shed 4 bases and J shed 7 bases, with 13 bases lying between them. CDR3 DNA: TGCGCCAGCAGCCTTTCGGTCGCTGGCGGGGAGCTGTTTTTT. Protein product: CASSLSVAGGELFF.

This chain joins TRBV4-2 and TRBJ1-1; D ambiguous. This CDR3 is 16 amino acids long. In germline, CDR1 is LGHNA, CDR2 YNFKEQ. V lost 1 base and J 3 bases, leaving 15 bases between the germline ends. The CDR3 DNA follows: TGTGCCAGCAGCCAAGGAGACCCCGGAGGGTACACTGAAGCTTTCTTT. Residues: CASSQGDPGGYTEAFF.

J is TRBJ1-2 and V is TRBV4-3, with D possibly TRBD1 on 5 matching bases. The length of the CDR3 is 14 residues. The germline V gene encodes CDR1 LGHNA and CDR2 YSLEER. Trimming removed 0 bases at V and 7 bases at J, with 12 bases between. CDR3 coding DNA: TGCGCCAGCAGCCAAGAGATAGGCAGGGCTGGCTACACCTTC. As protein: CASSQEIGRAGYTF.

The V gene is TRBV7-9, the J gene TRBJ2-2, with D possibly TRBD1 on 5 matching bases. The ends were cut back, 3 bases at V and 3 bases at J, with 11 bases in the middle. Germline CDR1 reads SEHNR; CDR2 reads FQNEAQ (reference sequence). CDR3 length: 15 residues. In DNA form, the CDR3 reads TGTGCCAGCAGCTTGAAGGGGCCGTACACCGGGGAGCTGTTTTTT. This gives the protein CASSLKGPYTGELFF. Full variable domain (missing parts from reference TRBV7-9 and TRBJ2-2): DTGVSQNPRHKITKRGQNVTFRCDPISEHNRLYWYRQTLGQGPEFLTYFQNEAQLEKSRLLSDRFSAERPKGSFSTLEIQRTEQGDSAMYLCASSLKGPYTGELFFGEGSRLTVL.

The chain couples TRBV4-1 to TRBJ1-5, with 7 bases lining up with TRBD1. The CDR3 spans 15 residues. Germline V gene lookup returns CDR1 MGHRA and CDR2 YSYEKL. Trimming cost V 5 bases and J 3 bases; bases outside gene matches: 7. The CDR3 loop reads CASSFNQGDNQPQHF. The CDR3 DNA sequence: TGCGCCAGCAGCTTCAATCAGGGGGACAATCAGCCCCAGCATTTT.

The DNA of the CDR3 is TGTGCCAGCACCCGGGGGTGGGGTCATTCACCCCTCCACTTT. It yields the protein CASTRGWGHSPLHF. The chain carries TRBV28 and TRBJ1-6; possible D gene TRBD1, 5 bases. CDR1 is MDHEN and CDR2 is SYDVKM in the germline V gene. This CDR3 has 14 amino acids. Trimming shortened V by 7 bases and J by 8 bases, and 15 bases separated the two germline ends.

The gene calls are TRBV5-6 and TRBJ1-1, with 8 bases aligning to TRBD1. The CDR3 length is 18 residues. V trimming: 2 bases; J trimming: 4 bases; junction bases outside the gene matches: 16. Germline CDR1 SGHDT, CDR2 YYEEEE. As DNA, the CDR3 is TGTGCCAGCAGCTTATTTCCAGGGGGCGCTTCGACGGGCACTGAAGCTTTCTTT. It specifies CASSLFPGGASTGTEAFF.

The V and J genes are TRBV20-1 and TRBJ1-5; 7 nucleotides align to TRBD1. This CDR3 has 14 amino acids. After removal of 3 bases from V and 6 bases from J, the junction contained 8 bases not matched to a gene. Germline CDR1 and CDR2: DFQATT and SNEGSKA (reference sequence). CDR3 loop: CSASNTGATQPQHF. In DNA, the CDR3 is TGCAGTGCTAGTAACACAGGGGCAACTCAGCCCCAGCATTTT.

The rearrangement links TRBV11-2 to TRBJ2-7; 13 nucleotides match TRBD2. After removal of 0 bases from V and 5 bases from J, the junction contained 1 base not matched to a gene. Germline CDR1 SGHAT, CDR2 FQNNGV. This CDR3 contains 15 residues. This CDR3 is CASSLETSGRHEQYF. For the CDR3, the DNA is TGTGCCAGCAGCTTAGAGACTAGCGGGAGGCACGAGCAGTACTTC.